This T cell receptor beta chain was retrieved from a study of cytomegalovirus exposure and HLA in healthy donors. Study context: Some 85 million unique TCRs, all from HLA-typed donors, were included in an early release of the data. Overall study findings and caveats: Later analysis suggested most CMV-associated TCR beta chains were HLA-restricted.

The germline V gene encodes CDR1 SNHLY and CDR2 FYNNEI. The CDR3 runs to 14 residues. V was shortened by 8 bases and J by 7 bases, with 15 bases between the two germline ends. Though nominally healthy at sampling, donors likely had unrecorded immune exposures. Only a few counts were recorded for this clone. Its target is unknown. PCR was performed using 60 Vbeta and 13 Jbeta primers. Profiling relied on immunoSEQ multiplex PCR, and the TCRdb table lists in-frame clones only, not all of them. The table records roughly 77,000 clones, about three quarters of them present only once. This clonotype was sampled from a woman between 40 and 50 years old in good health and CMV-seropositive. The chain carries TRBV2 and TRBJ1-6; D is uncertain. Material: PBMCs. CDR3 nucleotide sequence: TGTGCCAGCCTAAGACTGCACTCGAATTCACCCCTCCACTTT. Its translation: CASLRLHSNSPLHF.